These 24 T cell receptor beta chains originate from one sample sequenced in a study of cytomegalovirus exposure and HLA in healthy donors. The PCR used 60 Vbeta and 13 Jbeta primers. Produced via immunoSEQ multiplex PCR; TCRdb's table is partial and in-frame only. The table has 60,000 to 75,000 clones, about 74% seen once. Sequencing was done on a sample of PBMCs. The receptors originated from a woman in her twenties or thirties in good health and CMV-seropositive.

The DNA for the CDR3 is TGCGCCAGCAGCCATTTAAGGCTAGCGGGAGGGGCAGTTTCCTACGAGCAGTACTTC. Amino acid sequence: CASSHLRLAGGAVSYEQYF. V is TRBV4-1 and J is TRBJ2-7, with 12 positions matching TRBD2. Germline values: CDR1 MGHRA, CDR2 YSYEKL. With 3 bases clipped from V and 1 base from J, the junction kept 13 bases outside the gene matches. This CDR3 is 19 amino acids long.

This chain uses TRBV7-7 with TRBJ1-1; no reliable D call. The V and J ends lost 2 bases and 0 bases respectively, with 4 bases between them. CDR3 length: 13 residues. Germline V gene sequence: CDR1 SSHAT, CDR2 FNYEAQ (reference sequence). CDR3: CASSLSMNTEAFF. For the CDR3, the DNA is TGTGCCAGCAGCTTATCCATGAACACTGAAGCTTTCTTT.

J is TRBJ2-1 and V is TRBV4-2; the D is unclear. Deletions cut 2 bases from V and 3 bases from J, with 8 bases between. The CDR3 totals 14 residues. Germline V gene sequence: CDR1 LGHNA, CDR2 YNFKEQ. This chain's CDR3 is CASSQRGVYNEQFF. In DNA, the CDR3 is TGTGCCAGCAGCCAAAGAGGAGTCTACAATGAGCAGTTCTTC.

This clone was counted between two and nine times. The chain employs TRBV4-2 and TRBJ1-2; TRBD1 might be the D (6 bases). CDR1 and CDR2 from the germline V gene are LGHNA and YNFKEQ. CDR3 length: 14 amino acids. The germline V and J ends were trimmed by 1 base and 3 bases, with 9 bases remaining between them. The CDR3 DNA is TGTGCCAGCAGCCAAGTGGCAGGGGACTATGGCTACACCTTC. Its protein product is CASSQVAGDYGYTF.

This clone was counted between two and nine times. The V and J genes are TRBV6-5 and TRBJ1-1; D call uncertain. The CDR3 length is 13 residues. Germline-derived CDR1 and CDR2 are MNHEY and SVGAGI. Trimming removed 0 bases at V and 1 base at J, with 3 bases between. The CDR3 DNA reads TGTGCCAGCAGTTACTCGAGGAACACTGAAGCTTTCTTT. Its translation is CASSYSRNTEAFF.

This rearrangement joins TRBV4-2 to TRBJ2-7; TRBD2 aligns across 11 bases. Trimming took 2 bases from V and 2 from J; bases not matched to a gene: 8. The CDR3 is made up of 17 amino acids. The germline V gene has CDR1 LGHNA and CDR2 YNFKEQ. CDR3 coding DNA: TGTGCCAGCAGCCAACGTCTGCCTAGCGGGAGGACCTACGAGCAGTACTTC. It codes for CASSQRLPSGRTYEQYF.

There are a few counts of this clone. This rearrangement joins TRBV28 to TRBJ2-1; D is ambiguous. Trimming took 5 bases from V and 9 from J, leaving 11 bases between them. CDR1 is MDHEN and CDR2 is SYDVKM in the germline V gene. The CDR3 consists of 12 residues. In DNA form, the CDR3 reads TGTGCCAGCAGTCTCTTAACCGGTGAGCAGTTCTTC. Its translation: CASSLLTGEQFF.

The genes are TRBV12-5 and TRBJ1-5, with a weak D call TRBD1 (5 bases). The germline gives CDR1 LGHNT, CDR2 FRNRAP. The CDR3 totals 12 residues. The V end was cut by 1 base, the J end by 9 bases, with 7 bases between. The CDR3 nucleotides read TGTGCTAGTGGTTTGGGCCAGGGGCCCCAGCATTTT. Translating it yields CASGLGQGPQHF.

The rearrangement joins TRBV30 to TRBJ1-2; D is undetermined. Germline V lookup: CDR1 GTSNPN, CDR2 SVGIG (reference sequence). This CDR3 comprises 13 residues. Between the trimmed V and J ends, which lost 4 bases and 6 bases, there was a span of 15 bases. The CDR3 nucleotides read TGTGCCTGGACCAGTTGGCAGGATGATGGCTACACCTTC. This sequence encodes CAWTSWQDDGYTF.

V usage is TRBV7-2 and J usage is TRBJ1-1; D perhaps matches TRBD1 (5 bases). The V end was cut by 2 bases, the J end by 2 bases, with 6 bases between. Germline CDR1 and CDR2: SGHTA and FQGNSA. The CDR3 is made up of 13 amino acids. CDR3 amino acids: CASSLQGNTEAFF. CDR3 DNA: TGTGCCAGCAGCTTACAGGGAAACACTGAAGCTTTCTTT. Together with reference TRBV7-2 and TRBJ1-1, the CDR3 gives the full variable domain: GAGVSQSPSNKVTEKGKDVELRCDPISGHTALYWYRQSLGQGLEFLIYFQGNSAPDKSGLPSDRFSAERTGGSVSTLTIQRTQQEDSAVYLCASSLQGNTEAFFGQGTRLTVV.

The chain is built from TRBV4-2 and TRBJ2-7, with TRBD2 matching 7 bases. Germline CDR1 LGHNA, CDR2 YNFKEQ. The J segment lost 0 bases and the V segment lost 0 bases, leaving 5 bases of the junction unmatched. The length of the CDR3 is 16 residues. CDR3 in DNA: TGTGCCAGCAGCCAAGAGGCGAGGACTAGCTCCTACGAGCAGTACTTC. Translating gives CASSQEARTSSYEQYF.

The CDR3 protein is CASSPGLAETTDTQYF. The CDR3 nucleotides read TGTGCCAGCAGCCCGGGACTAGCGGAGACCACAGATACGCAGTATTTT. J is TRBJ2-3 and V is TRBV7-8, with 11 bases that match TRBD2. Trimming removed 5 bases from V and 2 bases from J; junction bases left unmatched: 6. CDR3 length: 16 residues. Germline-derived CDR1 and CDR2 are SGHVS and FQNEAQ. The variable domain in full, with the rest retrieved from reference TRBV7-8 and TRBJ2-3, is GAGVSQSPRYKVAKRGQDVALRCDPISGHVSLFWYQQALGQGPEFLTYFQNEAQLDKSGLPSDRFFAERPEGSVSTLKIQRTQQEDSAVYLCASSPGLAETTDTQYFGPGTRLTVL.

In its sample, this clone was seen a few times. This chain links TRBV12-5 with TRBJ2-1, with 7 nucleotides matching TRBD2. The V gene's germline CDR1 is LGHNT and CDR2 FRNRAP. The CDR3 spans 14 residues. The ends lost 7 bases at V and 5 bases at J; junction bases unmatched: 8. This CDR3 is CASAWRETHNEQFF. The CDR3 region has the DNA TGTGCTAGTGCCTGGCGGGAGACCCACAATGAGCAGTTCTTC.

The chain joins TRBV28 to TRBJ1-2; D is perhaps TRBD1 (6 bases). V was trimmed by 5 bases and J by 0 bases, leaving 10 bases between them. The CDR3 runs to 14 residues. Germline V gene lookup returns CDR1 MDHEN and CDR2 SYDVKM. CDR3 region: CASSPDRANYGYTF. The CDR3, as DNA: TGTGCCAGCAGTCCGGACAGAGCTAACTATGGCTACACCTTC.

CDR3 DNA sequence: TGTGCCAGCAGTCAAATGACAGGCAGCTCTGGAAACACCATATATTTT. As protein: CASSQMTGSSGNTIYF. The chain uses TRBV28 and TRBJ1-3; a weak D match, TRBD1 (6 bases). V was cut by 5 bases and J by 0 bases, with 14 bases left in between. This CDR3 is 16 amino acids long. Germline V gene data show CDR1 as MDHEN and CDR2 as SYDVKM.

Written as DNA, the CDR3 is TGCAGCGTTGCCCAGGGTGCCACCGGGGAGCTGTTTTTT. This codes for CSVAQGATGELFF. The chain combines TRBV29-1 with TRBJ2-2, with TRBD1 as a possible D gene (5 bases). This CDR3 spans 13 amino acids. CDR1 is SQVTM, CDR2 ANQGSEA, per germline. The germline V and J ends were trimmed by 4 bases and 4 bases, with 10 bases remaining between them.

V is TRBV12-5 and J is TRBJ2-3; D unclear. Germline V CDR1 and CDR2: LGHNT, FRNRAP. The V end was cut by 8 bases, the J end by 0 bases, with 9 bases between. This CDR3 is 13 amino acids long. The CDR3 DNA follows: TGTGCTAGTAGTGAGTGGAGCACAGATACGCAGTATTTT. This codes for CASSEWSTDTQYF.

The gene calls are TRBV7-9 and TRBJ1-1; no firm D call. V lost 5 bases and J lost 0, with 4 bases in between. Germline-derived CDR1 and CDR2 are SEHNR and FQNEAQ (reference sequence). This CDR3 has 12 residues. CDR3 residues: CASSRLNTEAFF. The CDR3 DNA follows: TGTGCCAGCAGCCGGTTGAACACTGAAGCTTTCTTT.

The chain uses TRBV5-4 and TRBJ1-4; possibly TRBD1 for D (6 bases). CDR1 and CDR2 (germline): SGHNT, YYREEE (reference sequence). This CDR3 has 15 amino acids. Trimming removed 5 bases from V and 0 bases from J, with 11 bases in between. In nucleotides, the CDR3 is TGTGCCAGCAGTTTAGCAGGGGCAACTAATGAAAAACTGTTTTTT. It yields the protein CASSLAGATNEKLFF.

J is TRBJ2-1 and V is TRBV2; D is undetermined. CDR1 is SNHLY, CDR2 FYNNEI, per germline. The CDR3 consists of 11 residues. Trimming took 5 bases from V and 4 from J, leaving 3 bases between them. CDR3 sequence (DNA): TGTGCCAGCAGTTCTTACAATGAGCAGTTCTTC. Translating gives CASSSYNEQFF.

In this sample, this clone turned up a few times. The chain combines TRBV11-1 with TRBJ1-4; no clear D gene. CDR1 and CDR2 from the germline V gene are SGHAT and FQDESV (reference sequence). The germline V and J ends were trimmed by 7 bases and 0 bases, with 12 bases remaining between them. This CDR3 has 15 amino acids. The CDR3 sequence is CASTQRGTTNEKLFF. CDR3 bases: TGTGCCAGCACCCAAAGAGGGACAACTAATGAAAAACTGTTTTTT. Full variable domain (outside the CDR3, taken from reference TRBV11-1 and TRBJ1-4): EAEVAQSPRYKITEKSQAVAFWCDPISGHATLYWYRQILGQGPELLVQFQDESVVDDSQLPKDRFSAERLKGVDSTLKIQPAELGDSAMYLCASTQRGTTNEKLFFGSGTQLSVL.

This chain connects TRBV11-3 to TRBJ2-7; D remains ambiguous. Germline V gene data show CDR1 as SGHNT and CDR2 as YENEEA. V lost 8 bases, J lost 3 bases, and 11 bases lay in between. This CDR3 is built from 12 residues. The CDR3 DNA sequence: TGTGCCAGCTCTAACTCCGGCTACGAGCAGTACTTC. Translating gives CASSNSGYEQYF.

The chain is built from TRBV7-2 and TRBJ1-1; D possibly corresponds to TRBD1 (5 bases). CDR3 length: 12 amino acids. Germline lookup yields CDR1 SGHTA and CDR2 FQGNSA. V gave up 5 bases and J gave up 4 bases, with 8 bases separating them. The CDR3, as DNA: TGTGCCAGCAGCAGACAGATCACTGAAGCTTTCTTT. This sequence encodes CASSRQITEAFF.

This chain connects TRBV29-1 to TRBJ2-5, with 11 bases fitting TRBD2. V dropped 3 bases and J dropped 5; count of bases not matched to a gene: 8. The CDR3 contains 15 residues. Germline loops: CDR1 SQVTM, CDR2 ANQGSEA. CDR3 sequence reads: CSVDGPSGRRETQYF. As DNA, the CDR3 is TGCAGCGTTGACGGGCCTAGCGGGAGGAGGGAGACCCAGTACTTC.